This T cell receptor (beta chain) is drawn from a study of molecular identifiers for immune sequencing clone quantification. Overall study findings and caveats: Roughly 950,000 naive cells reportedly did not prevent detection of spiked Jurkat TCR RNA from one cell.

TCRdb processed the PCR reads anew with MiXCR; each CDR3 protein has one entry. The table has over 600,000 distinct CDR3 sequences, just under 20% seen once. V was pared by 5 bases and J by 3 bases, with 14 bases between. This CDR3 is 15 amino acids long. This clonotype was detected many times. Its antigen is still unknown. The sequencing sample was made of naive CD8+ T cells from blood, with Jurkat cell RNA spiked in. Documented subset: FACS-sorted CD8+CD4-CCR7+CD45RA+ naive T cells. The origin of this receptor is a human donor in good health. Some libraries in this study had Jurkat cell RNA spiked in. The chain couples TRBV12-3 or TRBV12-4 to TRBJ1-5; D is undetermined. The CDR3 sequence is CASSDTMENNQPQHF. The CDR3 DNA is TGTGCCAGCAGTGACACAATGGAAAACAATCAGCCCCAGCATTTT.